This TCR beta chain originates from a study of CD8+CD57+ T cells in acquired aplastic anemia (dated by TCRdb to 2017 to 2018). Background on the whole study: On average, sorted CD4+ and CD8+ cells yielded approximately 3 ug of extracted DNA, with a range of 0.2 to 27.4 ug. CD8+CD57+ expansion was defined as a frequency above the mean frequency observed in healthy subjects. Study-wide conclusions, independent of this receptor: Nearly 30 CD8+ CDR3 sequences were found in both patients and controls but appeared to be highly expressed in patients and within the immunodominant clones of the patients. CD8+ Simpson's diversity did not differ significantly between patients and healthy controls (P=0.060).

Genomic DNA served as template for TCR beta VDJ combination and CDR3 sequence profiling. An Illumina HiSeq 2000 was the platform used for TCR repertoire sequencing. From the authors' description of their analysis: TRBV/TRBJ rearrangement plots, CDR3 size and DJ length profiles, and Simpson's diversity index were used to evaluate the repertoires. The immunodominant clone was defined as the most abundant DNA sequence in deep sequencing data. CDR3 amino acid sequences were screened for sharing across subjects and compared with published repertoires and the VDJdb database. TCRdb trimmed public reads at Q25 via fastp, called clones via MiXCR and kept in-frame beta chains. Entries that share a CDR3 protein sequence are merged under the most common genes and DNA. The V and J calls, along with clone size, are taken from TCRdb and not from the paper's own processing. In all, the sample holds over 150,000 distinct CDR3 sequences, and 55% to 65% of those were seen once. The ten largest clones capture about 44% of the sample.

V was cut back by 4 bases and J by 5 bases, leaving a gap of 13 bases between them. Reading the germline V gene gives CDR1 SGHRS and CDR2 YFSETQ. Counted from cysteine to phenylalanine, this CDR3 has 14 amino acids. The CDR3 DNA has 42 bases and is translated from base 1. Patients chosen for sequencing had shown expansion of CD8+CD57+ cells by flow cytometry. Every patient had severe acquired aplastic anemia, diagnosed using the International Study of Aplastic Anemia and Agranulocytosis and Camitta criteria. No therapy had been received by the patients at the time of blood sampling. TCR repertoires of sorted CD4+ and CD8+ blood T cells from severe aplastic anemia patients and healthy subjects were deep-sequenced in the study. In the USA, patient enrollment took place under clinicaltrials.gov protocols 00001620, 01623167, 00001397, 00071045, 00081523 and 00961064. Ficoll-Paque density gradient centrifugation was used to isolate peripheral blood mononuclear cells. CD4+ and CD8+ T cells were sorted by FACS or magnetic beads before DNA extraction.

With respect to this clonotype: There is no known antigen for this receptor. No much larger clonotype is one base removed from it; base qualities were not supplied.

The TCR comes from a human donor with aplastic anemia. The V and J genes are TRBV5-1 and TRBJ2-1; the D gene is possibly TRBD1 or TRBD2, each agreeing over 5 bases. The sample taken for sequencing was sorted CD4+, CD8+, or CD8+CD57+ T cells (not recorded which) from PBMCs. The CDR3: CASSRDAANNEQFF. The sequenced DNA is TGCGCCAGCAGCAGGGACGCGGCCAACAATGAGCAGTTCTTC.